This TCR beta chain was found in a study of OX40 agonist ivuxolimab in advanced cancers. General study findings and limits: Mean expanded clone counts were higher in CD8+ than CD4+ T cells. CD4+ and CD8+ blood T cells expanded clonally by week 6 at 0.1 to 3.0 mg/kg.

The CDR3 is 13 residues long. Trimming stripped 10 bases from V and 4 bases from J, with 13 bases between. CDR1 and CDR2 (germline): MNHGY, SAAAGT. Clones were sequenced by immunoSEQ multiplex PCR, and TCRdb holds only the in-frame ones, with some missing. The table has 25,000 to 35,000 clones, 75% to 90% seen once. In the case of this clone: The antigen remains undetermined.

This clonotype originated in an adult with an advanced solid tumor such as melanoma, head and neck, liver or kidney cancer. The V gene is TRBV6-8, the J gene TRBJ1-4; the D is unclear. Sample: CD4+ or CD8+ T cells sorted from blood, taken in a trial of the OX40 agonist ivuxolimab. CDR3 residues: CAIVRIFNEKLFF. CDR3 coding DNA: TGTGCCATCGTAAGAATCTTTAATGAAAAACTGTTTTTT.